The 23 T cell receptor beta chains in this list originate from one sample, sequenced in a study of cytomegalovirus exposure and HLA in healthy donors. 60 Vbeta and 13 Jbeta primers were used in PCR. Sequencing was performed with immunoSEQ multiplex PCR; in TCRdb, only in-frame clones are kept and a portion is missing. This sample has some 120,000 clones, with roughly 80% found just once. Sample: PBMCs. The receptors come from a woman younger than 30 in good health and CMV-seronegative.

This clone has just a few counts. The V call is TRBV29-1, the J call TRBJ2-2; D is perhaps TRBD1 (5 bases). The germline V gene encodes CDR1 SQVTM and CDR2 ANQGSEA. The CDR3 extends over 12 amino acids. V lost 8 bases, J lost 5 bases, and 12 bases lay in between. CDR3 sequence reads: CSSSRGTGELFF. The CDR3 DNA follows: TGCAGCTCCTCAAGGGGAACCGGGGAGCTGTTTTTT.

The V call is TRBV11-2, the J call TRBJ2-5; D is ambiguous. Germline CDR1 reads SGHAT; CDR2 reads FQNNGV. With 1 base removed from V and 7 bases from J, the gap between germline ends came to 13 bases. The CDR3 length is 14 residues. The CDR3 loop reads CASSLVASPGTQYF. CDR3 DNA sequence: TGTGCCAGCAGCTTAGTGGCTAGTCCGGGGACCCAGTACTTC.

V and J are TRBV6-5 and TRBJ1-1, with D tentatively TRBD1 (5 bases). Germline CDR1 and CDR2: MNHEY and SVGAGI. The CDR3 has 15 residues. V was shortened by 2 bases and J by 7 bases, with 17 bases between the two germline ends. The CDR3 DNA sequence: TGTGCCAGCAGTTACAGAGACAGAATAAGTAGTGAAGCTTTCTTT. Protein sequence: CASSYRDRISSEAFF.

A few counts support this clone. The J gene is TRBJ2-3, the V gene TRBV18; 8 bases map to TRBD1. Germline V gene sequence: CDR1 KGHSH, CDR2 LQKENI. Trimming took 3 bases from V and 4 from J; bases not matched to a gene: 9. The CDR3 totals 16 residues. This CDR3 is CASSPIQGVGSDTQYF. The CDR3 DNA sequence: TGTGCCAGCTCACCGATACAGGGGGTCGGATCAGATACGCAGTATTTT.

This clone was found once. CDR3 in DNA: TGTGCCAGCAGTGTGGAGGGCTCTGGAAACACCATATATTTT. It yields the protein CASSVEGSGNTIYF. The chain couples TRBV2 to TRBJ1-3, with D unclear. This CDR3 contains 14 residues. V was pared by 4 bases and J by 0 bases, with 7 bases between. From germline, CDR1 is SNHLY and CDR2 FYNNEI.

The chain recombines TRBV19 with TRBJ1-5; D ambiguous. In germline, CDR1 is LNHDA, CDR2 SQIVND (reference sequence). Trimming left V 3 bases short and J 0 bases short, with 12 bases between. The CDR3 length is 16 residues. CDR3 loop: CASSIPNSYSNQPQHF. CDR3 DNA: TGTGCCAGTAGTATCCCCAACAGCTATAGCAATCAGCCCCAGCATTTT.

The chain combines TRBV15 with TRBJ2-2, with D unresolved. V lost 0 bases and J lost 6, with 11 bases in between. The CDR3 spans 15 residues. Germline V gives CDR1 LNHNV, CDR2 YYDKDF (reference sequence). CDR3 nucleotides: TGTGCCACCAGCAGAGATCGGGTCCTCGCCGGGGAGCTGTTTTTT. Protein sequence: CATSRDRVLAGELFF.

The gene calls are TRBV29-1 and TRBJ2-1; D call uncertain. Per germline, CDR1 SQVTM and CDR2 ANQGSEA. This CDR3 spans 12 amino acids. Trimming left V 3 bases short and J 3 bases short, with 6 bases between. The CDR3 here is CSVDKNYNEQFF. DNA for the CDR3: TGCAGCGTTGACAAAAACTACAATGAGCAGTTCTTC.

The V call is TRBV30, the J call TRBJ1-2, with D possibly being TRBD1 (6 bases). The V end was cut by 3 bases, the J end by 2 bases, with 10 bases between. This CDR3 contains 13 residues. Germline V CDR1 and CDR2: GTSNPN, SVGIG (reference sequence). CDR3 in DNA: TGTGCCTGGAGACGACAGGAGAACTATGGCTACACCTTC. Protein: CAWRRQENYGYTF. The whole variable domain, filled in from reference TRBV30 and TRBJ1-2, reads SQTIHQWPATLVQPVGSPLSLECTVEGTSNPNLYWYRQAAGRGLQLLFYSVGIGQISSEVPQNLSASRPQDRQFILSSKKLLLSDSGFYLCAWRRQENYGYTFGSGTRLTVV.

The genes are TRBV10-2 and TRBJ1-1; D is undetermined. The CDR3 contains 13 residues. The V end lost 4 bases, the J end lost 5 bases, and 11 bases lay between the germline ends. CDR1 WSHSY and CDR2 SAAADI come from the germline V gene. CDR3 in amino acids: CASSVGAETEAFF. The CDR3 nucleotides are TGCGCCAGCAGTGTCGGTGCGGAGACTGAAGCTTTCTTT.

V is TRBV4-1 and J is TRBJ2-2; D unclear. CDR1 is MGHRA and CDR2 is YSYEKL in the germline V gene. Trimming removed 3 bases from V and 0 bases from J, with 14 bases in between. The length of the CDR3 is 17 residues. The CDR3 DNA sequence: TGCGCCAGCAGCCATTTTCCCTCGGGTCCGAACACCGGGGAGCTGTTTTTT. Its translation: CASSHFPSGPNTGELFF.

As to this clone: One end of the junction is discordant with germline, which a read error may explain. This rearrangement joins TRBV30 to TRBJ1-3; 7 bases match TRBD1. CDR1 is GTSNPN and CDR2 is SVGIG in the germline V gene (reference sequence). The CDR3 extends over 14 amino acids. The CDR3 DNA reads TGTGCCTTAGACAGGGATTACTCTGGAGACACCATATATTTT. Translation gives CALDRDYSGDTIYF.

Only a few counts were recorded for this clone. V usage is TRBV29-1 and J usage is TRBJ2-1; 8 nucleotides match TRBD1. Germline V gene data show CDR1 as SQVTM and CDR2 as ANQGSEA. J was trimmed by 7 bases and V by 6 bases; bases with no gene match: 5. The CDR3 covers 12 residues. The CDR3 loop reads CSVLDRVNEQFF. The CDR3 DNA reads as TGCAGCGTGTTGGACAGGGTAAATGAGCAGTTCTTC.

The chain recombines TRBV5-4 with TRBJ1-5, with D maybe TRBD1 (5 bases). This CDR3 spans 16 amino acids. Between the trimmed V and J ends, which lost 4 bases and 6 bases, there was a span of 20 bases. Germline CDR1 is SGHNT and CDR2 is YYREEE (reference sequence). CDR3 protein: CASSIGGQGGGQPQHF. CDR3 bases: TGTGCCAGCAGCATTGGCGGGCAGGGAGGTGGTCAGCCCCAGCATTTT.

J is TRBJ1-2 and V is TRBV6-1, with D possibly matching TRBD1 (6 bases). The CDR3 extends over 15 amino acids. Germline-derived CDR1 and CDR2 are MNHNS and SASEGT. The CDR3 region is CASPAPGQGVYGYTF. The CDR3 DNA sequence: TGTGCGAGTCCTGCACCGGGACAAGGAGTATATGGCTACACCTTC.

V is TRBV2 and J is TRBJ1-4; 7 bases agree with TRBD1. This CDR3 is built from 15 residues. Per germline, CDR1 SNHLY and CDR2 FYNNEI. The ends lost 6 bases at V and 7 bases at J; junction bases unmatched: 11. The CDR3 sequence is CASRDSQGSGEKLFF. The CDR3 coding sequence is TGTGCCAGCAGAGATTCACAGGGGAGTGGTGAAAAACTGTTTTTT.

CDR3 amino acids: CASSRAGSQETQYF. In nucleotides, the CDR3 is TGTGCCAGTAGTAGGGCGGGGTCACAAGAGACCCAGTACTTC. The chain joins TRBV19 to TRBJ2-5; possible D gene TRBD2, 6 bases. Germline V lookup: CDR1 LNHDA, CDR2 SQIVND (reference sequence). V dropped 4 bases and J dropped 2 bases, with 11 bases sitting between them. This CDR3 has 14 residues.

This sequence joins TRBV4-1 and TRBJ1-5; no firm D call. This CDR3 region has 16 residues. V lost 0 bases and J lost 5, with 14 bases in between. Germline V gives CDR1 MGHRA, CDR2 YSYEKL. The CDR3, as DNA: TGCGCCAGCAGCCAAGATGAAGGACGAGGGTATCAGCCCCAGCATTTT. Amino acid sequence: CASSQDEGRGYQPQHF.

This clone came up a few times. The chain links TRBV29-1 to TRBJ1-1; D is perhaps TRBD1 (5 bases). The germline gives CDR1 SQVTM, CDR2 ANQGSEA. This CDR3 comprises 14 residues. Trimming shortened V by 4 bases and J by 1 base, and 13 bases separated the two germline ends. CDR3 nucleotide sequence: TGCAGCGTTGGGGGCGGTTGGGGGAACACTGAAGCTTTCTTT. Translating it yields CSVGGGWGNTEAFF.

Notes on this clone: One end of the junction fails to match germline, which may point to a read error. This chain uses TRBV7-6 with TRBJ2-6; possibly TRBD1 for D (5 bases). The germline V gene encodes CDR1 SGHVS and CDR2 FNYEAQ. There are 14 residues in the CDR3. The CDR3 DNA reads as TGTGCCAGTGGGGCGAACTCTGGGGCCAACGGCCTGACTTTC. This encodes CASGANSGANGLTF. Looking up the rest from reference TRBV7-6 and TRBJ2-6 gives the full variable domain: GAGVSQSPRYKVTKRGQDVALRCDPISGHVSLYWYRQALGQGPEFLTYFNYEAQQDKSGLPNDRFSAERPEGSISTLTIQRTEQRDSAMYRCASGANSGANGLTFGAGSRLTVL.

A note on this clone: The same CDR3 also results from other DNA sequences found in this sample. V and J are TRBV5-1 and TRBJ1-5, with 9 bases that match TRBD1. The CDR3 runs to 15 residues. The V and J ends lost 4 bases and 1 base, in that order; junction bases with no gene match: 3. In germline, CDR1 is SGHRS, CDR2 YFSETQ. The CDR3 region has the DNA TGCGCCAGCAGCCCTGGGACAGGGAGCAATCAGCCCCAGCATTTT. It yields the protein CASSPGTGSNQPQHF.

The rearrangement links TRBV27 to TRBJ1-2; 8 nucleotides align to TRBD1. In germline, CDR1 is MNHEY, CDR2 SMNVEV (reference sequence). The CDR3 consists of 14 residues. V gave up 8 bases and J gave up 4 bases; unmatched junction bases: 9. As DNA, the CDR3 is TGTGCCAGCGGAACAGGGGGTAAGGGCTATGGCTACACCTTC. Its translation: CASGTGGKGYGYTF.

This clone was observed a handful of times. The CDR3 protein is CASRQVTTYNKEQYF. CDR3 DNA sequence: TGTGCCAGCAGGCAGGTCACGACATATAATAAGGAGCAGTACTTC. This chain uses TRBV2 with TRBJ2-7; D remains unclear. V was clipped by 6 bases and J by 7 bases, with 22 bases between them. Per germline, CDR1 SNHLY and CDR2 FYNNEI. The CDR3 runs 15 residues.